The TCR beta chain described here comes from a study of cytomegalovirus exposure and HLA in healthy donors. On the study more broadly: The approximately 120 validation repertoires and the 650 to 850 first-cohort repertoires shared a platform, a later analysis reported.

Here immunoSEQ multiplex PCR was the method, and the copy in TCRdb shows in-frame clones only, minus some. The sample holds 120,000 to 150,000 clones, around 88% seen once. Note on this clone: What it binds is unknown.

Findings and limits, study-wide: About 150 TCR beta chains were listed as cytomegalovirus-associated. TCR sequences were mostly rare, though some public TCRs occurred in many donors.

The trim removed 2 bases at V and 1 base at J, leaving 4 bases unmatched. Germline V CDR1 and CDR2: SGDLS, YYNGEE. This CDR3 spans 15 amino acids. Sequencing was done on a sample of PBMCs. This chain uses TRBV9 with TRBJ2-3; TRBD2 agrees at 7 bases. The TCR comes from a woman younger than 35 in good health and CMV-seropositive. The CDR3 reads CASSVGGRGTDTQYF. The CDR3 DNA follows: TGTGCCAGCAGCGTTGGGGGGAGGGGCACAGATACGCAGTATTTT. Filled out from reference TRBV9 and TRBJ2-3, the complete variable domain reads DSGVTQTPKHLITATGQRVTLRCSPRSGDLSVYWYQQSLDQGLQFLIQYYNGEERAKGNILERFSAQQFPDLHSELNLSSLELGDSALYFCASSVGGRGTDTQYFGPGTRLTVL.